The entry below describes one T cell receptor beta chain. No antigen is known for it. V lost 2 bases and J lost 2, with 12 bases in between. Per the germline V gene, CDR1 is MDHEN and CDR2 is SYDVKM. This CDR3 is built from 15 residues. This entry belongs to a study of chemoradiotherapy in HPV16-positive cancers. Sequenced by immunoSEQ multiplex PCR; TCRdb stores in-frame clones only, minus some. The table lists around 5,000 clones, 75% to 90% of them singletons. Repertoires were sampled repeatedly during chemoradiotherapy. General study results and limits: During treatment, candidate HPV-specific clones and E7-related motifs expanded in tumor. HPV-responsive T-cell expansion during chemoradiotherapy was linked to improved recurrence-free survival in HPV16-positive patients.

Sequenced material: tumor tissue, taken from a patient who underwent chemoradiotherapy. The chain employs TRBV28 and TRBJ1-1; D is unclear. The TCR comes from a human donor with HPV-associated anogenital cancer. The CDR3 sequence: CASSLPPRQNTEAFF. Here the CDR3 DNA reads TGTGCCAGCAGTTTACCCCCGCGACAAAACACTGAAGCTTTCTTT.